This TCR beta chain derives from a study of blood T cell repertoires in COVID-19. Background on the study: Sample material is recorded as cDNA or gDNA derived from T cells, B-cell-depleted T cells, or PBMCs.

Measured with immunoSEQ multiplex PCR; TCRdb has only the in-frame clones, and not every one. In the table there are under 200,000 clones, about 85% of which are singletons. The CDR3 is 15 residues long. V lost 6 bases, J lost 8 bases, and 19 bases lay in between. Germline CDR1 is ENHRY and CDR2 is SYGVKD. The sample was peripheral blood. The clonotype comes from a woman of 80 years or more with COVID-19, enrolled during active disease. J is TRBJ1-4 and V is TRBV10-3, with D possibly matching TRBD1 (6 bases). The CDR3 DNA sequence: TGTGCCATCAGCCAGTCGACAGGAACGAACGAAAAACTGTTTTTT. Protein sequence: CAISQSTGTNEKLFF.